Shown below are 21 T cell receptor beta chains from a single sample sequenced in a study of early T cells in non-severe SARS-CoV-2 infection. A single record per CDR3 protein comes from TCRdb applying MiXCR to the 5' RACE reads. The sample yields 55,000 to 65,000 distinct CDR3 sequences, approximately 10% seen once. Sequencing input: whole blood. The receptors were sampled from an adult who was a healthcare worker with PCR-confirmed SARS-CoV-2 infection or an uninfected control (not recorded which).

The chain combines TRBV6-1 with TRBJ2-5, with D uncertain. Germline V gene data show CDR1 as MNHNS and CDR2 as SASEGT. Trimming removed 4 bases at V and 3 bases at J, with 12 bases between. This CDR3 is 14 amino acids long. This CDR3 is CASSGVTGKETQYF. CDR3 bases: TGTGCCAGCAGTGGTGTGACTGGGAAAGAGACCCAGTACTTC.

The gene calls are TRBV10-3 and TRBJ2-7, with D perhaps matching TRBD2 (7 bases). The V and J ends lost 6 bases and 3 bases respectively, with 15 bases between them. The CDR3 runs to 14 residues. Germline V CDR1 and CDR2: ENHRY, SYGVKD. CDR3 in amino acids: CAIRNAGAYYEQYF. In DNA form, the CDR3 reads TGTGCCATCAGAAACGCGGGGGCCTACTACGAGCAGTACTTC.

This chain uses TRBV7-9 with TRBJ1-6, with D unresolved. The V gene's germline CDR1 is SEHNR and CDR2 FQNEAQ (reference sequence). The CDR3 loop spans 12 amino acids. The germline V and J ends were trimmed by 2 bases and 9 bases, with 5 bases remaining between them. CDR3 residues: CASSLIGSPLHF. CDR3 nucleotide sequence: TGTGCCAGCAGCTTAATCGGTTCACCCCTCCACTTT.

This clonotype was seen ten or more times. This sequence joins TRBV4-3 and TRBJ2-7; no firm D call. The CDR3 covers 13 residues. Trimming took 1 base from V and 2 from J, leaving 6 bases between them. Germline CDR1 LGHNA, CDR2 YSLEER. CDR3 in DNA: TGCGCCAGCAGCCAAGGACGTGCCTACGAGCAGTACTTC. Amino acids: CASSQGRAYEQYF.

This clonotype has at least ten counts. The genes are TRBV29-1 and TRBJ2-1; D perhaps matches TRBD1 (6 bases). The V end was cut by 1 base, the J end by 0 bases, with 7 bases between. From germline, CDR1 is SQVTM and CDR2 ANQGSEA. This CDR3 is 14 amino acids long. CDR3 amino acids: CSVEGGRSYNEQFF. In DNA, the CDR3 is TGCAGCGTTGAAGGGGGGCGCTCCTACAATGAGCAGTTCTTC.

This clonotype has more than one count but fewer than ten. The chain couples TRBV29-1 to TRBJ2-7; a weak D match, TRBD1 (5 bases). The CDR3 totals 12 residues. In germline, CDR1 is SQVTM, CDR2 ANQGSEA. V was trimmed by 4 bases and J by 5 bases, leaving 12 bases between them. CDR3 DNA sequence: TGCAGCGTTGCTCCCTCAGGGCACGAGCAGTACTTC. This encodes CSVAPSGHEQYF.

This clonotype was detected only a few times. The V gene is TRBV29-1, the J gene TRBJ2-1; 15 positions agree with TRBD2. The junction had 0 bases not matched to a gene; V was cut back by 6 bases and J by 0 bases. The length of the CDR3 is 15 residues. Looked up from germline, CDR1 is SQVTM and CDR2 is ANQGSEA. The CDR3 region has the DNA TGCAGCGTGGGACTAGCGGGGGGCTCCTACAATGAGCAGTTCTTC. This translates into CSVGLAGGSYNEQFF.

Ten or more counts support this clonotype. The gene calls are TRBV7-2 and TRBJ1-5; TRBD1 matches at 8 bases. This CDR3 contains 15 residues. The germline V gene has CDR1 SGHTA and CDR2 FQGNSA. J lost 6 bases, V lost 1 base, and 5 bases had no gene match. CDR3 DNA: TGTGCCAGCAGCTTAGACAGGGGGGGCCGTCAGCCCCAGCATTTT. The encoded protein is CASSLDRGGRQPQHF.

For this clonotype: Possible read error: a much larger clone is one base away. This chain connects TRBV7-6 to TRBJ2-3, with 13 bases identical to TRBD2. The CDR3 runs to 16 residues. The V gene's germline CDR1 is SGHVS and CDR2 FNYEAQ. The chain's CDR3 is CVSSFGLAGGTDTQYF. In nucleotides, the CDR3 is TGTGTCAGCAGCTTCGGACTAGCGGGGGGCACAGATACGCAGTATTTT.

This clonotype was counted between two and nine times. The chain couples TRBV29-1 to TRBJ2-6; D might be TRBD2 (5 bases). V was cut by 7 bases and J by 0 bases, with 10 bases left in between. CDR1 is SQVTM and CDR2 is ANQGSEA in the germline V gene. This CDR3 spans 14 amino acids. CDR3 loop: CSARENSGANVLTF. DNA for the CDR3: TGCAGCGCCCGGGAAAACTCTGGGGCCAACGTCCTGACTTTC.

Many counts were recorded for this clonotype. This chain connects TRBV11-2 to TRBJ2-7; D unclear. Germline V gene sequence: CDR1 SGHAT, CDR2 FQNNGV. This CDR3 has 13 residues. V shed 3 bases and J shed 3 bases, with 9 bases lying between them. CDR3: CASSFGSDYEQYF. Written as DNA, the CDR3 is TGTGCCAGCAGCTTCGGCTCCGACTACGAGCAGTACTTC.

This clonotype showed up many times. The chain links TRBV7-8 to TRBJ2-3, with 11 bases matching TRBD2. Germline V gene lookup returns CDR1 SGHVS and CDR2 FQNEAQ. The CDR3 totals 15 residues. The V and J ends lost 7 bases and 1 base, in that order; junction bases with no gene match: 4. CDR3 sequence: CASTPTSGGTDTQYF. CDR3 bases: TGTGCCAGCACCCCGACTAGCGGGGGCACAGATACGCAGTATTTT.

The rearrangement links TRBV6-5 to TRBJ1-1; D is undetermined. Germline V lookup: CDR1 MNHEY, CDR2 SVGAGI. V gave up 6 bases and J gave up 0 bases, with 14 bases separating them. The CDR3 extends over 15 amino acids. CDR3 coding DNA: TGTGCCAGCAGCCCGCTGACAACCATGAACACTGAAGCTTTCTTT. Its protein is CASSPLTTMNTEAFF.

This clonotype was observed a few times. V is TRBV29-1 and J is TRBJ1-2, with 9 nucleotides matching TRBD1. The J segment lost 4 bases and the V segment lost 4 bases, leaving 13 bases of the junction unmatched. Germline CDR1 and CDR2: SQVTM and ANQGSEA. The CDR3 covers 16 residues. CDR3 DNA sequence: TGCAGCGTTGCCCAGCCCACCACAGGGGGCGTCTATGGCTACACCTTC. It translates to CSVAQPTTGGVYGYTF.

This clonotype was seen only a few times. The chain couples TRBV7-2 to TRBJ2-7; D is possibly TRBD1 (6 bases). With 8 bases removed from V and 2 bases from J, the gap between germline ends came to 13 bases. The CDR3 contains 13 residues. Germline-derived CDR1 and CDR2 are SGHTA and FQGNSA. CDR3: CASREGVTYEQYF. The CDR3 bases are TGTGCCAGCCGAGAGGGGGTAACCTACGAGCAGTACTTC.

By sample fraction, this clonotype is medium-sized. V usage is TRBV12-3 or TRBV12-4 and J usage is TRBJ1-5; TRBD1 aligns across 11 bases. This CDR3 is 12 amino acids long. V lost 6 bases, J lost 16 bases, and 8 bases stayed unmatched. Here the CDR3 reads CASREDRGHSHF. The CDR3 DNA is TGTGCCAGCAGGGAGGACAGGGGGCACAGCCATTTT.

This clonotype was seen ten or more times. This chain uses TRBV2 with TRBJ1-5; the match to TRBD1 covers 7 bases. The V and J ends lost 4 bases and 1 base, in that order; junction bases with no gene match: 1. The germline CDR1 and CDR2 sequences are SNHLY and FYNNEI. The CDR3 sequence is 14 residues long. The DNA of the CDR3 is TGTGCCAGCAGTGCGGGACAGAGCAATCAGCCCCAGCATTTT. It codes for CASSAGQSNQPQHF.

In its sample, this clonotype was seen many times. This chain links TRBV7-6 with TRBJ1-4, with a possible D match to TRBD1 (5 bases). The V end lost 2 bases, the J end lost 4 bases, and 14 bases lay between the germline ends. This CDR3 spans 16 amino acids. Germline loops: CDR1 SGHVS, CDR2 FNYEAQ. The chain's CDR3 is CASSLTPGLINEKLFF. DNA for the CDR3: TGTGCCAGCAGCTTAACGCCGGGACTGATTAATGAAAAACTGTTTTTT.

This clonotype was found many times. This chain uses TRBV7-9 with TRBJ1-1; 7 bases map to TRBD1. CDR1 and CDR2 from the germline V gene are SEHNR and FQNEAQ (reference sequence). V lost 0 bases to trimming and J lost 6 bases; unmatched junction nucleotides: 13. The CDR3 loop spans 17 amino acids. In DNA, the CDR3 is TGTGCCAGCAGCTTAGCCCGAATCGGACAGGAAGGGGCTGAAGCTTTCTTT. Translating gives CASSLARIGQEGAEAFF.

This clonotype showed up just a few times. The V and J genes are TRBV29-1 and TRBJ2-7; D unclear. CDR3 length: 13 residues. V dropped 3 bases and J dropped 0 bases, with 9 bases sitting between them. Germline CDR1 SQVTM, CDR2 ANQGSEA. For the CDR3, the DNA is TGCAGCGTTGACAGCGACACCTCCTACGAGCAGTACTTC. It translates to CSVDSDTSYEQYF.

This clonotype was found a few times. V gene TRBV30 combines with J gene TRBJ1-6; D is undetermined. Germline CDR1 GTSNPN, CDR2 SVGIG (reference sequence). The CDR3 is made up of 14 amino acids. V lost 8 bases, J lost 4 bases, and 15 bases lay in between. As DNA, the CDR3 is TGTGCCAGATCTCCCGAGGGTTATAATTCACCCCTCCACTTT. It specifies CARSPEGYNSPLHF.